The T cell receptor (beta chain) described here comes from a study of post-analysis software for immune sequencing data. General study results and limits: Among multiple sclerosis patients, normalized Chao1 diversity was significantly below that of controls.

Unique molecular identifiers featured in each of the TCR beta cDNA libraries. T cells numbering roughly 0.9 to 10 million yielded cDNA molecules that totaled roughly 500,000. Each CDR3 protein gets one entry after TCRdb re-called the PCR reads with MiXCR. The data show around 770,000 distinct CDR3 sequences, with around 45% seen just once and 4.9% held by the top ten. This clonotype has only a few counts. The antigen remains undetermined. This sequence was found in a girl between 10 and 17 years old with multiple sclerosis. The material sequenced was blood.

CDR3 nucleotides: TGTGCCAGCAGCGTGGGACCGTACCAAGAGACCCAGTACTTC. It yields the protein CASSVGPYQETQYF. The chain uses TRBV11-2 and TRBJ2-5, with D perhaps matching TRBD1 or TRBD2 (5 bases each). CDR1 and CDR2 from the germline V gene are SGHAT and FQNNGV. Trimming pared 5 bases from V and 0 bases from J, leaving 10 bases between. The CDR3 has 14 residues.